These T cell receptor beta chains were read from a single sample in a study of blood T cell repertoires in COVID-19. The data were produced by immunoSEQ multiplex PCR, yet TCRdb's version contains in-frame clones alone and is incomplete. The data contain 190,000 or so clones, approximately 90% of them singletons. The sequencing sample was made of PBMCs or T cells enriched from blood (not recorded which). The receptors originated from a woman aged 25 to 39 who had recovered from COVID-19. Both conserved end residues are part of each CDR3. The D gene is left open where the match is weak. Not all rows give a size; the values are once, few, many and, for expanded clones, a class.

>TRBJ1-1|once|-|TRBV5-5
TGTGCCAGCAGCTCACACGCCCCAGGGACACCCATGAACACTGAAGCTTTCTTT
CASSSHAPGTPMNTEAFF
>TRBJ1-6|-|TRBD1|TRBV19
TGTGCCAGTAGTATAAGCGGACAGGGGGCATCGGGATCACCCCTCCACTTT
CASSISGQGASGSPLHF
>TRBJ2-1|-|TRBD2|TRBV4-2
TGTGCCAGCAGCCAATTGGCTAGCGGGGGGAGCTCCTACAATGAGCAGTTCTTC
CASSQLASGGSSYNEQFF
>TRBJ2-5|-|TRBD2|TRBV15
TGTGCCACCAGCACATGGACTAGCGGGGGGCAAGAGACCCAGTACTTC
CATSTWTSGGQETQYF
>TRBJ2-3|once|-|TRBV11-3
TGTGCCGGGGCGGGACAGAACACAGATACGCAGTATTTT
CAGAGQNTDTQYF
>TRBJ1-3|-|-|TRBV7-6
TGTGCCAGCAGCCCCCGACAAACCCGCGGAAACACCATATATTTT
CASSPRQTRGNTIYF
>TRBJ2-3|-|TRBD1|TRBV28
TGTGCCAGCACACCGGCCGGGACAGGGTCAGATACGCAGTATTTT
CASTPAGTGSDTQYF
>TRBJ1-2|-|-|TRBV15
TGTGCCACCAGCAGAGACAGGGCCTATGGCTACACCTTC
CATSRDRAYGYTF
>TRBJ1-1|-|-|TRBV19
TGTGCCAGTAGTATTAACAGGGATACTGAAGCTTTCTTT
CASSINRDTEAFF
>TRBJ2-3|-|TRBD2|TRBV27
TGTGCCAGCAGTCAAACCCTAGCGGGGGTAACCACAGATACGCAGTATTTT
CASSQTLAGVTTDTQYF
>TRBJ1-1|once|TRBD1|TRBV7-6
TGTGCCAGCAGCAGGGGGACAGGGTTGAACACTGAAGCTTTCTTT
CASSRGTGLNTEAFF
>TRBJ2-3|-|TRBD2|TRBV29-1
TGCAGCGTTGATCCTAGCGGGGGCGGGGATACGCAGTATTTT
CSVDPSGGGDTQYF
>TRBJ1-2|-|TRBD1|TRBV5-1
TGCGCCAGCAGCCAACTACAGGGGGCCTATGGCTACACCTTC
CASSQLQGAYGYTF
>TRBJ1-1|-|TRBD1|TRBV7-3
TGTGCCAGCAGCTCGGACAGGCTGAACACTGAAGCTTTCTTT
CASSSDRLNTEAFF